This is a list of T cell receptor beta chains from one sample in a study of T cell responses to AZD1222 COVID-19 vaccine. Sequencing was performed with immunoSEQ multiplex PCR; in TCRdb, only in-frame clones are kept and a portion is missing. Found here are some 120,000 clones, 85% to 95% of them singletons; the top ten hold about 3%. The material sequenced was peripheral blood, taken on day 0 of AZD1222 vaccination. The receptors were sampled from an adult in good health. Each CDR3 is given with its conserved first and last residue. Fields, in order: clone size, D gene, V gene, J gene, CDR3 protein, CDR3 DNA. A D gene is named only where the DNA matches it firmly. The size field is filled for only some rows; it gives once, few, many or a size class.

clone_size: .; d_call: .; v_call: TRBV14; j_call: TRBJ1-4; cdr3_aa: CASSQGQYVLNEKLFF; cdr3_nt: TGTGCCAGCAGCCAAGGGCAGTATGTCCTTAATGAAAAACTGTTTTTT
clone_size: .; d_call: .; v_call: TRBV7-6; j_call: TRBJ2-5; cdr3_aa: CASSLARGTQYF; cdr3_nt: TGTGCCAGCAGCTTAGCGAGGGGGACCCAGTACTTC
clone_size: .; d_call: .; v_call: TRBV28; j_call: TRBJ1-5; cdr3_aa: CASSTGHPSNQPQHF; cdr3_nt: TGTGCCAGCAGCACGGGACACCCAAGCAATCAGCCCCAGCATTTT
clone_size: .; d_call: .; v_call: TRBV30; j_call: TRBJ2-7; cdr3_aa: CAWGTKYEQYF; cdr3_nt: TGTGCCTGGGGGACAAAATACGAGCAGTACTTC
clone_size: once; d_call: .; v_call: TRBV6-1; j_call: TRBJ2-7; cdr3_aa: CASSERWGALGYEQYF; cdr3_nt: TGTGCCAGCAGTGAACGGTGGGGGGCTCTAGGGTACGAGCAGTACTTC
clone_size: .; d_call: .; v_call: TRBV27; j_call: TRBJ2-1; cdr3_aa: CASSLDRNEQFF; cdr3_nt: TGTGCCAGCAGTTTAGACAGGAATGAGCAGTTCTTC
clone_size: .; d_call: .; v_call: TRBV6-5; j_call: TRBJ1-6; cdr3_aa: CASSPEGHSPLHF; cdr3_nt: TGTGCCAGCAGCCCCGAGGGGCATTCACCCCTCCACTTT
clone_size: .; d_call: .; v_call: TRBV11-2; j_call: TRBJ1-2; cdr3_aa: CASSLAVGHYGYTF; cdr3_nt: TGTGCCAGCAGCTTAGCTGTCGGGCACTATGGCTACACCTTC
clone_size: once; d_call: TRBD1; v_call: TRBV25-1; j_call: TRBJ1-2; cdr3_aa: CASSESLFDRGLGYGYTF; cdr3_nt: TGTGCCAGCAGTGAATCGCTGTTTGACAGGGGGCTGGGCTATGGCTACACCTTC
clone_size: .; d_call: TRBD1; v_call: TRBV6-5; j_call: TRBJ1-4; cdr3_aa: CASKTGVEKLFF; cdr3_nt: TGTGCCAGCAAGACAGGGGTCGAAAAACTGTTTTTT
clone_size: .; d_call: .; v_call: TRBV7-2; j_call: TRBJ1-1; cdr3_aa: CASRLGWAGSTEAFF; cdr3_nt: TGTGCCAGCAGGCTGGGTTGGGCAGGATCCACTGAAGCTTTCTTT
clone_size: .; d_call: TRBD2; v_call: TRBV20-1; j_call: TRBJ2-7; cdr3_aa: CSASKTPGLAGIREQYF; cdr3_nt: TGCAGTGCTAGTAAAACTCCGGGACTAGCGGGTATACGAGAGCAGTACTTC
clone_size: .; d_call: .; v_call: TRBV29-1; j_call: TRBJ2-7; cdr3_aa: CSVEDAGPSDEQYF; cdr3_nt: TGCAGCGTTGAAGATGCAGGGCCTAGCGACGAGCAGTACTTC
clone_size: .; d_call: .; v_call: TRBV11-2; j_call: TRBJ1-3; cdr3_aa: CASSLPGTFSGNTIYF; cdr3_nt: TGTGCCAGCAGCTTACCAGGCACTTTCTCTGGAAACACCATATATTTT
clone_size: .; d_call: .; v_call: TRBV7-9; j_call: TRBJ1-1; cdr3_aa: CASSLTSQVGEAFF; cdr3_nt: TGTGCCAGCAGCTTAACCTCACAGGTGGGGGAAGCTTTCTTT
clone_size: .; d_call: .; v_call: TRBV28; j_call: TRBJ1-4; cdr3_aa: CASSFRGPPYEKLFF; cdr3_nt: TGTGCCAGCAGTTTTCGGGGCCCCCCTTATGAAAAACTGTTTTTT
clone_size: .; d_call: .; v_call: TRBV27; j_call: TRBJ2-7; cdr3_aa: CATIPWAGSYEQYF; cdr3_nt: TGTGCCACCATCCCTTGGGCAGGCTCCTACGAGCAGTACTTC
clone_size: .; d_call: .; v_call: TRBV24-1; j_call: TRBJ1-2; cdr3_aa: CATSTGNYGYTF; cdr3_nt: TGTGCCACCAGTACGGGGAACTATGGCTACACCTTC
clone_size: .; d_call: .; v_call: TRBV10-3; j_call: TRBJ1-5; cdr3_aa: CAIRGSNQPQHF; cdr3_nt: TGTGCCATCAGGGGGAGTAATCAGCCCCAGCATTTT
clone_size: .; d_call: .; v_call: TRBV4-2; j_call: TRBJ1-2; cdr3_aa: CASSQEAGYTF; cdr3_nt: TGTGCCAGCAGCCAAGAGGCTGGCTACACCTTC
clone_size: .; d_call: .; v_call: TRBV6-5; j_call: TRBJ1-1; cdr3_aa: CASSPRPTGNTEAFF; cdr3_nt: TGTGCCAGCAGTCCCCGACCGACGGGAAACACTGAAGCTTTCTTT
clone_size: .; d_call: .; v_call: TRBV9; j_call: TRBJ2-3; cdr3_aa: CASSVVSWAGPGTDTQYF; cdr3_nt: TGTGCCAGCAGCGTAGTTAGCTGGGCGGGACCTGGAACAGATACGCAGTATTTT
clone_size: .; d_call: TRBD2; v_call: TRBV6-4; j_call: TRBJ2-7; cdr3_aa: CASSARREGEQYF; cdr3_nt: TGTGCCAGCAGTGCCAGGCGGGAGGGCGAGCAGTACTTC
clone_size: .; d_call: TRBD1; v_call: TRBV27; j_call: TRBJ1-4; cdr3_aa: CASAIRGDRGEKLFF; cdr3_nt: TGTGCCAGTGCTATCCGAGGGGACAGGGGGGAAAAACTGTTTTTT
clone_size: .; d_call: .; v_call: TRBV28; j_call: TRBJ2-7; cdr3_aa: CASSFPPDGPEDSQYF; cdr3_nt: TGTGCCAGCAGTTTCCCCCCGGACGGCCCAGAGGATAGTCAGTACTTC
clone_size: once; d_call: .; v_call: TRBV20-1; j_call: TRBJ1-1; cdr3_aa: CSAFRTVEAFF; cdr3_nt: TGCAGTGCCTTTAGGACGGTTGAAGCTTTCTTT
clone_size: once; d_call: .; v_call: TRBV3-1/TRBV3-2; j_call: TRBJ2-1; cdr3_aa: CASSPIRAGGRYNEQFF; cdr3_nt: TGTGCCAGCAGCCCAATTCGAGCGGGCGGAAGGTACAATGAGCAGTTCTTC
clone_size: .; d_call: TRBD2; v_call: TRBV5-1; j_call: TRBJ2-1; cdr3_aa: CASSPTRSGTSGYNEQFF; cdr3_nt: TGCGCCAGCAGCCCCACCCGATCCGGGACTAGCGGTTACAATGAGCAGTTCTTC
clone_size: .; d_call: TRBD1; v_call: TRBV2; j_call: TRBJ1-2; cdr3_aa: CASPPVDRGIGYTF; cdr3_nt: TGTGCCAGCCCACCCGTCGACAGGGGGATAGGCTACACCTTC
clone_size: once; d_call: .; v_call: TRBV6-4; j_call: TRBJ2-7; cdr3_aa: CASSTESSSYEQYF; cdr3_nt: TGTGCCAGCAGCACAGAATCTAGCTCCTACGAGCAGTACTTC
clone_size: .; d_call: .; v_call: TRBV29-1; j_call: TRBJ1-2; cdr3_aa: CSVGKEGGHPSYGYTF; cdr3_nt: TGCAGCGTGGGGAAAGAGGGGGGCCACCCTTCATATGGCTACACCTTC
clone_size: few; d_call: .; v_call: TRBV5-4; j_call: TRBJ2-2; cdr3_aa: CASSLGAREAGELFF; cdr3_nt: TGTGCCAGCAGCTTGGGGGCCAGGGAGGCCGGGGAGCTGTTTTTT